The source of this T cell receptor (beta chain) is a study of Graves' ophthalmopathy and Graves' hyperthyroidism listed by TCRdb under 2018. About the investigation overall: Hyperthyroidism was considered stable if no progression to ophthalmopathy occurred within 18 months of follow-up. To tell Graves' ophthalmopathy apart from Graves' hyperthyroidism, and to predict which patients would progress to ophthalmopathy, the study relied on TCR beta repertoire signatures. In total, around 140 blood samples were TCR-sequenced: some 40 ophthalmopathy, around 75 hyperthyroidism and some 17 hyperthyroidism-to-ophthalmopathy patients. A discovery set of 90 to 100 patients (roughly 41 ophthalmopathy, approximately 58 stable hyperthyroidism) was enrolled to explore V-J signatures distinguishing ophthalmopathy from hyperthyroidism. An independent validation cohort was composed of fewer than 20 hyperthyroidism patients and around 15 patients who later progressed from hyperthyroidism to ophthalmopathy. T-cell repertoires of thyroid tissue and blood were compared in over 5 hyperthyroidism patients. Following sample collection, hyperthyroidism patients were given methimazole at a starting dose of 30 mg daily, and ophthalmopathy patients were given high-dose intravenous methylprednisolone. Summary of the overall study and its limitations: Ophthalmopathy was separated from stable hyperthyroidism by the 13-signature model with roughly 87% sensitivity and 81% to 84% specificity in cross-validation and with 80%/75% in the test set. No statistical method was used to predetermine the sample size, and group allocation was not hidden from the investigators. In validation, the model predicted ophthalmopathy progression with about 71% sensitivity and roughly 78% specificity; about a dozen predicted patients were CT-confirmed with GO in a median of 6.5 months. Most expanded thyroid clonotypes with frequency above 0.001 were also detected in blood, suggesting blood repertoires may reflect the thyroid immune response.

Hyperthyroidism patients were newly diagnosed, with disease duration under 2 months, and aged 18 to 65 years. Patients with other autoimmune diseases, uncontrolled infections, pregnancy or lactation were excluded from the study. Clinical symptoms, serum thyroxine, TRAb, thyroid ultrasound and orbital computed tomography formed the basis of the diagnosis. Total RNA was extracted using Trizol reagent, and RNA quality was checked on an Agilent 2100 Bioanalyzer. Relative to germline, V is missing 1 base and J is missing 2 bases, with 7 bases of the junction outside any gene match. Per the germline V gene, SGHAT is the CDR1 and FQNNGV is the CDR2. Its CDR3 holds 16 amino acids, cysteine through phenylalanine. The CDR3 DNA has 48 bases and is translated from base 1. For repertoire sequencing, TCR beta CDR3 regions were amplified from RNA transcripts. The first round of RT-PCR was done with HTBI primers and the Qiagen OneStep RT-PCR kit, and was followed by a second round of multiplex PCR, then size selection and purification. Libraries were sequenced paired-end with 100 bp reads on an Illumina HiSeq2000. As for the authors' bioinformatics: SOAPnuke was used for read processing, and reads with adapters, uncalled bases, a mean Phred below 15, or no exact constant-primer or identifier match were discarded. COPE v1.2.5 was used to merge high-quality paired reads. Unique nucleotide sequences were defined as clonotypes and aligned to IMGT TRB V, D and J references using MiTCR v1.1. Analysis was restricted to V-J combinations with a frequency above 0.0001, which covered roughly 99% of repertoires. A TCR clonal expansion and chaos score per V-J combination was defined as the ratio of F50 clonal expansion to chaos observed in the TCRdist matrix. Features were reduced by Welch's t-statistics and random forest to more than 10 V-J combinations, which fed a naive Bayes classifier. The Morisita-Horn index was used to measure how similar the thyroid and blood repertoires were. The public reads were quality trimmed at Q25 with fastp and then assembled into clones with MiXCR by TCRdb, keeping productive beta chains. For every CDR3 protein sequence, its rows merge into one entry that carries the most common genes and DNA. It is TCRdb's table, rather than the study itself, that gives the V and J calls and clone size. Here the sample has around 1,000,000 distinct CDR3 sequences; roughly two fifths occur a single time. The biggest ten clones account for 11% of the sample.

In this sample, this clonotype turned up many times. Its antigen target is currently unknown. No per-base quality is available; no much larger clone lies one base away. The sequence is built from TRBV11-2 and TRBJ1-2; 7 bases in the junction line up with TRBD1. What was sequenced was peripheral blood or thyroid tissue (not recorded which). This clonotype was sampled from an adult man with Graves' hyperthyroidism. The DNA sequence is TGTGCCAGCAGCTTAGTTGTCGACAGGGAGAACTATGGCTACACCTTC. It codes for CASSLVVDRENYGYTF. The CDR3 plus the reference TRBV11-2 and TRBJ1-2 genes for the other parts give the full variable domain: EAGVAQSPRYKIIEKRQSVAFWCNPISGHATLYWYQQILGQGPKLLIQFQNNGVVDDSQLPKDRFSAERLKGVDSTLKIQPAKLEDSAVYLCASSLVVDRENYGYTFGSGTRLTVV.